The 20 T cell receptor beta chains listed next were all sequenced from one sample in a study of blood T cell repertoires in COVID-19. The method was immunoSEQ multiplex PCR; TCRdb's version includes in-frame clones alone and lacks a portion of them. The sample has more than 75,000 clones, approximately 80% seen once; the top ten hold more than 20%. Sequenced sample: peripheral blood. The source of these receptors is a man aged 55 to 69 with acute or convalescent COVID-19.

This clone appeared once. The rearrangement joins TRBV20-1 to TRBJ2-7, with 8 bases matching TRBD1. Trimming at V came to 3 bases and at J to 6 bases, leaving 7 bases not matched to a gene. Germline values: CDR1 DFQATT, CDR2 SNEGSKA (reference sequence). CDR3 length equals 13 residues. CDR3 DNA: TGCAGTGCTAGTACGGACAGGGAAAGCGAGCAGTACGTC. It specifies CSASTDRESEQYV.

The chain joins TRBV25-1 to TRBJ2-2; 9 bases align to TRBD1. The ends lost 1 base at V and 0 bases at J; junction bases unmatched: 3. Germline V lookup: CDR1 MGHDK, CDR2 SYGVNS. The CDR3 runs to 17 residues. The CDR3 DNA reads as TGTGCCAGCAGTGAATTCCGGACAGGGGCGAACACCGGGGAGCTGTTTTTT. This encodes CASSEFRTGANTGELFF.

This rearrangement joins TRBV23-1 to TRBJ2-7; 10 nucleotides line up with TRBD1. TRBV23-1 is recorded as an ORF, its role being uncertain. The V and J ends lost 2 bases and 6 bases, in that order; junction bases with no gene match: 16. The length of the CDR3 is 18 residues. The CDR3 region is CASSQKRLWDRGSSEQYF. The CDR3 region has the DNA TGCGCCAGCAGTCAAAAGAGACTCTGGGACAGGGGATCTAGCGAGCAGTACTTC.

J is TRBJ2-4 and V is TRBV5-1; D remains ambiguous. Trimming cost V 0 bases and J 7 bases, with 5 bases left between them. The CDR3 is 12 residues long. The germline V gene encodes CDR1 SGHRS and CDR2 YFSETQ. Here the CDR3 DNA reads TGCGCCAGCAGCTTGGACGGGAACATTCAGTACTTC. Its translation is CASSLDGNIQYF.

The chain couples TRBV29-1 to TRBJ1-2, with a possible D match to TRBD1 (5 bases). There are 12 residues in the CDR3. Germline assignment: CDR1 SQVTM and CDR2 ANQGSEA. Trimming left V 6 bases short and J 7 bases short, with 15 bases between. CDR3 amino acids: CSVLRGARGYTF. In DNA form, the CDR3 reads TGCAGCGTATTGCGCGGGGCGCGTGGCTACACCTTC.

A note on this clone: Other DNA sequences in the sample encode the same CDR3. This sequence joins TRBV28 and TRBJ2-2; D is uncertain. Trimming cost V 6 bases and J 2 bases, with 16 bases left between them. The length of the CDR3 is 16 residues. Germline values: CDR1 MDHEN, CDR2 SYDVKM. The CDR3 region has the DNA TGTGCCAGCAGACGACAATCAACCCTAAACACCGGGGAGCTGTTTTTT. Translating it yields CASRRQSTLNTGELFF. Filled out from reference TRBV28 and TRBJ2-2, the complete variable domain reads DVKVTQSSRYLVKRTGEKVFLECVQDMDHENMFWYRQDPGLGLRLIYFSYDVKMKEKGDIPEGYSVSREKKERFSLILESASTNQTSMYLCASRRQSTLNTGELFFGEGSRLTVL.

This sequence joins TRBV19 and TRBJ2-6, with 10 bases aligning to TRBD1. In germline, CDR1 is LNHDA, CDR2 SQIVND (reference sequence). The CDR3 runs to 17 residues. V was clipped by 6 bases and J by 2 bases; unmatched bases: 7. CDR3 residues: CASRGDRGRPGANVLTF. As DNA, the CDR3 is TGTGCCAGTAGAGGGGACAGGGGCCGGCCTGGGGCCAACGTCCTGACTTTC.

The rearrangement uses TRBV30 and TRBJ1-5, with D maybe TRBD1 (6 bases). Germline CDR1 and CDR2: GTSNPN and SVGIG (reference sequence). The CDR3 has 15 amino acids. With 5 bases removed from V and 6 bases from J, the gap between germline ends came to 20 bases. The DNA for the CDR3 is TGTGCCTGGGGACGAGACGGCAGGGGATTTCAGCCCCAGCATTTT. This gives the protein CAWGRDGRGFQPQHF.

V and J are TRBV7-2 and TRBJ1-1, with 7 bases matching TRBD1. V lost 4 bases to trimming and J lost 1 base; unmatched junction nucleotides: 12. Germline V gene lookup returns CDR1 SGHTA and CDR2 FQGNSA. The CDR3 has 17 amino acids. The CDR3 sequence: CASSSTGTVVTNTEAFF. Written as DNA, the CDR3 is TGTGCCAGCAGCTCGACCGGGACAGTCGTTACGAACACTGAAGCTTTCTTT.

The chain recombines TRBV4-1 with TRBJ1-5; D call uncertain. The CDR3 extends over 13 amino acids. CDR1 is MGHRA, CDR2 YSYEKL, per germline. The V end lost 0 bases, the J end lost 7 bases, and 7 bases lay between the germline ends. CDR3 amino acids: CASSQEYSQPQHF. Here the CDR3 DNA reads TGCGCCAGCAGCCAAGAATACAGCCAGCCCCAGCATTTT.

The chain links TRBV29-1 to TRBJ1-2; D not resolved. This CDR3 comprises 15 residues. CDR1 and CDR2 from the germline V gene are SQVTM and ANQGSEA. Deletions cut 1 base from V and 4 bases from J, with 16 bases between. The CDR3 nucleotides are TGCAGCGTTGAAGTGGGCACTCCAAATGGCTATGGCTACACCTTC. Translation: CSVEVGTPNGYGYTF.

The V call is TRBV6-2 or TRBV6-3, the J call TRBJ2-2, with 7 nucleotides matching TRBD1. CDR1 is MNHEY, CDR2 SVGEGT, per germline. CDR3 length: 15 residues. V shed 5 bases, J shed 7 bases, and the junction held 10 bases outside the gene matches. The CDR3 nucleotides are TGTGCCAGCAGTACGACCGGGACAGTAAACGGGGAGCTGTTTTTT. Amino acid sequence: CASSTTGTVNGELFF.

The chain recombines TRBV7-8 with TRBJ2-7; TRBD1 agrees at 11 bases. V dropped 5 bases and J dropped 3; count of bases not matched to a gene: 6. Germline-derived CDR1 and CDR2 are SGHVS and FQNEAQ. The CDR3 has 15 residues. CDR3 sequence (DNA): TGTGCCAGCAGCCCCGGCGGGACAGGGGGCTACGAGCAGTACTTC. Its protein is CASSPGGTGGYEQYF.

The V call is TRBV5-1, the J call TRBJ2-1, with 11 positions matching TRBD2. Germline values: CDR1 SGHRS, CDR2 YFSETQ. V lost 6 bases, J lost 5 bases, and 4 bases stayed unmatched. This CDR3 spans 14 amino acids. The CDR3 loop is CASKVLAGDNEQFF. The CDR3, as DNA: TGCGCCAGCAAGGTACTAGCGGGAGACAATGAGCAGTTCTTC.

In nucleotides, the CDR3 is TGTGCCAGCAGCTTAGGGTACCTTGGCGGGGTAACCGAGCAGTACTTC. The encoded protein is CASSLGYLGGVTEQYF. The chain joins TRBV7-2 to TRBJ2-7; D possibly corresponds to TRBD2 (6 bases). This CDR3 has 16 residues. From germline, CDR1 is SGHTA and CDR2 FQGNSA. With 1 base removed from V and 6 bases from J, the gap between germline ends came to 19 bases.

A word on this clone: Other nucleotide sequences from this sample produce the same CDR3. The chain couples TRBV7-2 to TRBJ1-6, with 7 bases matching TRBD1. This CDR3 is 16 amino acids long. The ends lost 5 bases at V and 0 bases at J; junction bases unmatched: 4. Germline V lookup: CDR1 SGHTA, CDR2 FQGNSA. As DNA, the CDR3 is TGTGCCAGCAGCACACGACAGGGCTCCTATAATTCACCCCTCCACTTT. Its protein product is CASSTRQGSYNSPLHF. Together with reference TRBV7-2 and TRBJ1-6, the CDR3 gives the full variable domain: GAGVSQSPSNKVTEKGKDVELRCDPISGHTALYWYRQSLGQGLEFLIYFQGNSAPDKSGLPSDRFSAERTGGSVSTLTIQRTQQEDSAVYLCASSTRQGSYNSPLHFGNGTRLTVT.

The chain has TRBV7-2 and TRBJ1-5, with 10 bases identical to TRBD1. Germline values: CDR1 SGHTA, CDR2 FQGNSA. This CDR3 spans 16 amino acids. Trimming cost V 5 bases and J 3 bases; bases outside gene matches: 7. CDR3 nucleotides: TGTGCCAGCAGCCATTGGGGACAGGGGTACAATCAGCCCCAGCATTTT. It encodes CASSHWGQGYNQPQHF. Complete variable domain (other parts from reference TRBV7-2 and TRBJ1-5): GAGVSQSPSNKVTEKGKDVELRCDPISGHTALYWYRQSLGQGLEFLIYFQGNSAPDKSGLPSDRFSAERTGGSVSTLTIQRTQQEDSAVYLCASSHWGQGYNQPQHFGDGTRLSIL.

The chain uses TRBV4-2 and TRBJ2-4; 8 nucleotides align to TRBD2. This CDR3 region has 19 residues. Germline CDR1 LGHNA, CDR2 YNFKEQ. With 1 base clipped from V and 0 bases from J, the junction kept 11 bases outside the gene matches. CDR3 coding DNA: TGTGCCAGCAGCCAAGCGGGGGGGCCCCCGGGGCTAGCCAAAAACATTCAGTACTTC. It yields the protein CASSQAGGPPGLAKNIQYF.

This clone showed up just once. The chain recombines TRBV23-1 with TRBJ2-5; no clear D gene. TRBV23-1 is filed as an ORF, its function uncertain. The CDR3 consists of 13 residues. Trimming took 8 bases from V and 5 from J, leaving 15 bases between them. The CDR3, as DNA: TGCGCCAGCCGTAATCGGCGGCGGGAGACCCAGTACTTC. Protein sequence: CASRNRRRETQYF.

V gene TRBV10-2 combines with J gene TRBJ1-5, with unresolved D. V was shortened by 0 bases and J by 3 bases, with 12 bases between the two germline ends. Germline V CDR1 and CDR2: WSHSY, SAAADI. The CDR3 covers 16 residues. The CDR3 sequence: CASSESEIRSNQPQHF. DNA of the CDR3: TGCGCCAGCAGTGAGTCGGAGATCCGATCCAATCAGCCCCAGCATTTT.